This T cell receptor beta chain is drawn from a study of regulatory T cells in long-lasting Graves disease. Overall study findings and caveats: Having few samples may have compromised the accuracy. There was favoring of TRBV28, TRBJ1-2 and TRBJ2-5 in persistent disease. Sampling was limited to peripheral blood rather than thyroid tissue.

This clonotype was detected many times. Its specificity is unknown. Time point reported: persistent/refractory GD, antithyroid drugs over 5 years with positive TRAb. Extracted PBMC RNA gave rise to the TCR library. Those enrolled as patients came out of an endocrinology department in Xi'an, China. The V end was cut by 4 bases, the J end by 4 bases, with 7 bases between. This CDR3 contains 12 residues. The germline V gene encodes CDR1 MNHEY and CDR2 SVGEGT. Researchers made TCR beta libraries by using iRepertoire HTBI primers and running Arm-PCR on CDR3 regions. TCRdb recomputed calls from the multiplex PCR reads with MiXCR, one row per CDR3 protein. The table has around 500,000 distinct CDR3 sequences, about a fifth seen once.

The chain has TRBV6-2 or TRBV6-3 and TRBJ2-5; D not certain. The TCR originated in a female donor with Graves disease. The source was peripheral blood mononuclear cells (PBMCs), collected when the disease was refractory, from a patient treated with antithyroid drugs. The chain's CDR3 is CASSWVRETQYF. CDR3 DNA: TGTGCCAGCAGTTGGGTTAGAGAGACCCAGTACTTC.